This entry features one T cell receptor beta chain sequence. Repertoires were generated with immunoSEQ multiplex PCR, while TCRdb's copy carries only in-frame clones and drops some. Here the sample spans over 80,000 clones, roughly 85% being singletons. The data originate from a study of radiotherapy plus CTLA-4 blockade in lung cancer. Study at large: Among patients, 15% to 20% showed objective responses, and approximately 30% had disease control.

Per the germline V gene, CDR1 is WNHNN and CDR2 is SYGVQD (reference sequence). The CDR3 extends over 11 amino acids. The V and J ends lost 2 bases and 11 bases respectively, with 8 bases between them. The clonotype originates from a human donor with non-small cell lung cancer who had stable disease on radiotherapy plus ipilimumab. The starting material was peripheral blood, obtained from a patient treated with radiotherapy plus ipilimumab. The chain employs TRBV10-1 and TRBJ2-3, with D maybe TRBD2 (5 bases). This CDR3 reads CASSEDAGQYF. In DNA, the CDR3 is TGCGCCAGCAGTGAGGACGCGGGGCAGTATTTT.